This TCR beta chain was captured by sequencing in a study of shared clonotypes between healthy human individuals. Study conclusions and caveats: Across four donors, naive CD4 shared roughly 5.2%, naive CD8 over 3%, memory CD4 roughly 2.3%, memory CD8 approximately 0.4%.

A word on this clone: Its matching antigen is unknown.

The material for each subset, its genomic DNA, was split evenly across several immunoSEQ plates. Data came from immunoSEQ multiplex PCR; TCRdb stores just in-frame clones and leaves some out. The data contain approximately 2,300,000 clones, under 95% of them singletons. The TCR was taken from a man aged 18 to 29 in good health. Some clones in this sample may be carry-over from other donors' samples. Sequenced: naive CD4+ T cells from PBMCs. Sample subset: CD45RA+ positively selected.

CDR3 in amino acids: CASSLLGTGGRQETQYF. Here the CDR3 DNA reads TGTGCCAGCAGCTTACTAGGGACAGGGGGACGCCAAGAGACCCAGTACTTC. The chain uses TRBV7-9 and TRBJ2-5; 11 positions match TRBD1. The CDR3 runs to 17 residues. CDR1 is SEHNR, CDR2 FQNEAQ, per germline (reference sequence). V was pared by 2 bases and J by 1 base, with 6 bases of the junction left unmatched.